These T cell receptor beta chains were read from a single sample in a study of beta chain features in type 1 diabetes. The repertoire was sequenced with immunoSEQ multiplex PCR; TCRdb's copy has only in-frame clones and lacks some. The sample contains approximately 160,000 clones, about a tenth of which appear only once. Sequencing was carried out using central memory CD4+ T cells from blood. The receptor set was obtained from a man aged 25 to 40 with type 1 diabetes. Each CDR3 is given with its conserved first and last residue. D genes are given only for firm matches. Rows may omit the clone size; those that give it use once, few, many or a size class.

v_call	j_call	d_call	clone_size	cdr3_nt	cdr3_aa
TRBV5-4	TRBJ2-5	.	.	TGTGCCAGCAGCTTGGGACTTCAAGAGACCCAGTACTTC	CASSLGLQETQYF
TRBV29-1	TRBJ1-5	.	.	TGCAGCGTCCGACAGAATAGCAATCAGCCCCAGCATTTT	CSVRQNSNQPQHF
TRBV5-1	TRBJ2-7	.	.	TGCGCCAGCAGTCCGGGCGGGTCTACAGGGTACGAGCAGTACTTC	CASSPGGSTGYEQYF
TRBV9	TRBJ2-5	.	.	TGTGCCAGCAGCGAGAGGCCGTCGTGGGAGGCCCAGTACTTC	CASSERPSWEAQYF
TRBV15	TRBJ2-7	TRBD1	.	TGTGCCACCAGCAGACAAATTCCGCAGGACAGGGACTACGAGCAGTACTTC	CATSRQIPQDRDYEQYF
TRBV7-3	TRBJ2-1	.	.	TGTGCCAGCAGCTTAAGGCGGGATCTTGACAATGAGCAGTTCTTC	CASSLRRDLDNEQFF
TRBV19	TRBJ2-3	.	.	TGTGCCAGTAGTGTCCGACAGGCCGGAACGCAGTATTTT	CASSVRQAGTQYF
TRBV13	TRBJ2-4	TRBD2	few	TGTGCCAGCAGCTCGCCCTTTAGCGGGAGGGCTTCCAAAAACATTCAGTACTTC	CASSSPFSGRASKNIQYF
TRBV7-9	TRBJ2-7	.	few	TGTGCCAGCAGCTCGTCGGGACAACGCGACGAGCAGTACTTC	CASSSSGQRDEQYF
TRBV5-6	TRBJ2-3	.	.	TGTGCCAGCAGCTCCGACAGGCCAGATACGCAGTATTTT	CASSSDRPDTQYF
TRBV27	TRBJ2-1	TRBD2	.	TGTGCCAGCAGGCCCGCGGGAGTCTACAATGAGCAGTTCTTC	CASRPAGVYNEQFF
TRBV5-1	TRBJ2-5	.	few	TGCGCCAGCAGCTTGGACGGGTCCTGGGAGACCCAGTACTTC	CASSLDGSWETQYF
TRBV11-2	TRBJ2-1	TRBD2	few	TGTGCCAGCAGCTTAGTCATGCGGACTAGCGGTAACAATGAGCAGTTCTTC	CASSLVMRTSGNNEQFF
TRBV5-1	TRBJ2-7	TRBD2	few	TGCGCCAGCAGCCCCAGGACTAGCGGCACCAGCTCCTACGAGCAGTACTTC	CASSPRTSGTSSYEQYF
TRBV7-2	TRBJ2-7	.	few	TGTGCCAGCAGCTTAGTTTCCAGCGGGCAAGGTCCCTACGAGCAGTACTTC	CASSLVSSGQGPYEQYF
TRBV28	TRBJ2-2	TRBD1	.	TGTGCCAGCAGTTCGGGACAGGGGGCGTCGGGCACCGGGGAGCTGTTTTTT	CASSSGQGASGTGELFF
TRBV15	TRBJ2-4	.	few	TGTGCCACCAGCAGATCCGGAAATGGGGGGAACATTCAGTACTTC	CATSRSGNGGNIQYF
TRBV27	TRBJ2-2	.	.	TGTGCCAGCAGTCTAAACACCGGGGAGCTGTTTTTT	CASSLNTGELFF
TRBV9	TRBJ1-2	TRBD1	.	TGTGCCAGCAGCGGGGTATGGGGACAGGGGCCCTATGGCTACACCTTC	CASSGVWGQGPYGYTF
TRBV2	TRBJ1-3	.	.	TGTGCCAGCAGTGGGGACATCTCTGGAAACACCATATATTTT	CASSGDISGNTIYF
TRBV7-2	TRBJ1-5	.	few	TGTGCCAGCAGCCAAGGGGGGGGCAATCAGCCCCAGCATTTT	CASSQGGGNQPQHF
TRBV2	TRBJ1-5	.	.	TGTGCCAGCAGTGTGTTGGAGAATCAGCCCCAGCATTTT	CASSVLENQPQHF
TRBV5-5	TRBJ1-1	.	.	TGTGCCAGCAGCTTCCTCCCAGGGGAGAACACTGAAGCTTTCTTT	CASSFLPGENTEAFF
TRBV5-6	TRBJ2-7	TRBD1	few	TGTGCCAGCAGCCGACAGGGAGTAGGGGAGCAGTACTTC	CASSRQGVGEQYF
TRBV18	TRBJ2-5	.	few	TGTGCCAGCTCACCACAAGGAGGGGCGGAGACCCAGTACTTC	CASSPQGGAETQYF
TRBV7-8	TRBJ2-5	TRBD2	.	TGTGCCAGCAGCCCCAGCGGACTAGCGGGGCGGTACCAAGAGACCCAGTACTTC	CASSPSGLAGRYQETQYF
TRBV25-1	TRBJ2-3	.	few	TGTGCCAGCAGGGGGGGAGGCCCGGAGTATTTT	CASRGGGPEYF
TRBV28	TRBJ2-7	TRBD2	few	TGTGCCAGCAGACCGACTAGCGGGGGCTCCTACGAGCAGTACTTC	CASRPTSGGSYEQYF
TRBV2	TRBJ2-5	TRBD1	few	TGTGCCAGCAGGGGGACAGGGCTCATGGAGACCCAGTACTTC	CASRGTGLMETQYF
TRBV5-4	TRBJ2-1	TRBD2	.	TGTGCCAGCAGCCGGGACCTAGCGGGAGGCAACAATGAGCAGTTCTTC	CASSRDLAGGNNEQFF
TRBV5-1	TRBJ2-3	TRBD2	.	TGCGCCAGCAGCACCGGGACTAGCGGGCACACAGATACGCAGTATTTT	CASSTGTSGHTDTQYF
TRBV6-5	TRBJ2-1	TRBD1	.	TGTGCCAGCAGTTACTTCAGGGGGCGGTCGGGTGAGCAGTTCTTC	CASSYFRGRSGEQFF
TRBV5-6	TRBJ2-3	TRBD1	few	TGTGCCAGCAGCAACGACAGGGTAGTTACGCAGTATTTT	CASSNDRVVTQYF
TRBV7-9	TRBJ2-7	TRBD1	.	TGTGCCAGCAGTTTGACGACAGGGACCTACGAGCAGTACTTC	CASSLTTGTYEQYF
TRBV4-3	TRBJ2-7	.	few	TGCGCCAGCAGCCAAGAAAACAGGGTCACCCTGTACGAGCAGTACTTC	CASSQENRVTLYEQYF
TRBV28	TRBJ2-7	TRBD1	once	TGTGCCAGCAGTACGCCCGGGACAGCTTCCTACGAGCAGTACTTC	CASSTPGTASYEQYF
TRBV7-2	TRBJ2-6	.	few	TGTGCCAGCAGCCTTCTACCTGGGGCCAACGTCCTGACTTTC	CASSLLPGANVLTF
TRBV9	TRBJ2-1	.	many	TGTGCCAGCAGCGTCGGAGATGAGCAGTTCTTC	CASSVGDEQFF
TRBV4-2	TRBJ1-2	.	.	TGTGCCAGCAGCCAAGAGGCGGGACGACAAGGCTACACCTTC	CASSQEAGRQGYTF
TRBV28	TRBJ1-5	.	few	TGTGCCAGCAGTTTCCCGGGGTTTGAGGGCAATCAGCCCCAGCATTTT	CASSFPGFEGNQPQHF
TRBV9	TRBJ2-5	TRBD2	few	TGTGCCAGCAGCGCCGGGACTAGCGCGGAGACCCAGTACTTC	CASSAGTSAETQYF
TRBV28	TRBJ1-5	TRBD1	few	TGTGCCAGCAGTTTTGCGGCAGGGGGCAAACAGCCCCAGCATTTT	CASSFAAGGKQPQHF
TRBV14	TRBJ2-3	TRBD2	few	TGTGCCAGCAGCCCTTTAGGCACTAGCGGGGTAAAAGATACGCAGTATTTT	CASSPLGTSGVKDTQYF
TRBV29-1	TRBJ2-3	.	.	TGCAGCTCACGAGGGAGAAGCACAGATACGCAGTATTTT	CSSRGRSTDTQYF
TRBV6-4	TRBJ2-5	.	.	TGTGCCAGCAGTGCAGGGGAGACCCAGTACTTC	CASSAGETQYF
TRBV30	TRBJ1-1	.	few	TGTGCCTGGGCCTGGAGTGCAGACACTGAAGCTTTCTTT	CAWAWSADTEAFF
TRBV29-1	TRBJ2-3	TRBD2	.	TGCAGCGTTGAAAGGGGGACTAGCGGGAAGGGCACAGATACGCAGTATTTT	CSVERGTSGKGTDTQYF
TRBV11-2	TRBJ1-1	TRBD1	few	TGTGCCAGCAGCTTAGAAGGGACAGGGTGGACTGAAGCTTTCTTT	CASSLEGTGWTEAFF
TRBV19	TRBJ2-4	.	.	TGTGCCAGTAGTTTCCTGAGCGGTAAGAACATTCAGTACTTC	CASSFLSGKNIQYF
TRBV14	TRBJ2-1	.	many	TGTGCCAGCAGCCAGGGCGTGCGTACGTTCAATGAGCAGTTCTTC	CASSQGVRTFNEQFF
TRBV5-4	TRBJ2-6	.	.	TGTGCCAGCAGCCTGGCACAGGGTTTGGGGGCCAACGTCCTGACTTTC	CASSLAQGLGANVLTF
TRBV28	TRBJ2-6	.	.	TGTGCCATAGGGGGAAGCTCTGGGGCCAACGTCCTGACTTTC	CAIGGSSGANVLTF
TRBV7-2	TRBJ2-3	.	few	TGTGCCAGCAGCCACTCAACGGGTGCAGATACGCAGTATTTT	CASSHSTGADTQYF